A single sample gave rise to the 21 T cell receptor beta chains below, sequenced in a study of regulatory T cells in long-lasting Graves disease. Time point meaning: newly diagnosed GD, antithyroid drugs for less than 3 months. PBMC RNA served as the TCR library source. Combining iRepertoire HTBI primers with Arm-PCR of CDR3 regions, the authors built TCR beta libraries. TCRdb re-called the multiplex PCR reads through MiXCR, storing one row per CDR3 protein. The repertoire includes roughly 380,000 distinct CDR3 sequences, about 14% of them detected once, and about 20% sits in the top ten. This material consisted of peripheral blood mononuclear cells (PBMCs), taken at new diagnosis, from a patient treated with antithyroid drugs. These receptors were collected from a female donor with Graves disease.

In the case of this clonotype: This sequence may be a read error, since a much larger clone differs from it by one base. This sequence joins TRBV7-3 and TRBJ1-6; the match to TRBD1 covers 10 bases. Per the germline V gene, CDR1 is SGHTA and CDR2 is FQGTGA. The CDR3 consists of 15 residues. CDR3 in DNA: TGTGTCAGCAGCCCCCGGGACAGGGGCTTCTCACCCCTCCACTTT. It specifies CVSSPRDRGFSPLHF.

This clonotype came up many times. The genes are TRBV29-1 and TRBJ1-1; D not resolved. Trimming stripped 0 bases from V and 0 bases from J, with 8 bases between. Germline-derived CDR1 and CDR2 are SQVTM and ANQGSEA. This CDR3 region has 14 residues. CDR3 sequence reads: CSVEDLQMNTEAFF. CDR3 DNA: TGCAGCGTTGAAGATTTGCAGATGAACACTGAAGCTTTCTTT.

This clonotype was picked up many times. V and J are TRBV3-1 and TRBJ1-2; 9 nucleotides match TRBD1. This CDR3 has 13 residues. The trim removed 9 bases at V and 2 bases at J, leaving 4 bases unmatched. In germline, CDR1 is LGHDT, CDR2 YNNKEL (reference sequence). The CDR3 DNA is TGTGCCAGAACAGGACAGGGGAACTATGGCTACACCTTC. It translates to CARTGQGNYGYTF.

This CDR3 reads CATSRDRGGYEQYF. CDR3 nucleotide sequence: TGTGCCACCAGCAGAGATAGAGGGGGTTACGAGCAGTACTTC. V usage is TRBV15 and J usage is TRBJ2-7; weak D call: TRBD1 (6 bases). CDR1 is LNHNV and CDR2 is YYDKDF in the germline V gene (reference sequence). V dropped 0 bases and J dropped 4 bases, with 10 bases sitting between them. The CDR3 consists of 14 residues.

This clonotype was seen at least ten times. DNA for the CDR3: TGTGCCAGCAGTCCCGGGACTAGCGGGAGTGTCGGCTACAATGAGCAGTTCTTC. As protein: CASSPGTSGSVGYNEQFF. The chain uses TRBV27 and TRBJ2-1, with 14 bases lining up with TRBD2. The V gene's germline CDR1 is MNHEY and CDR2 SMNVEV (reference sequence). The CDR3 extends over 18 amino acids. After removal of 5 bases from V and 3 bases from J, the junction contained 9 bases not matched to a gene.

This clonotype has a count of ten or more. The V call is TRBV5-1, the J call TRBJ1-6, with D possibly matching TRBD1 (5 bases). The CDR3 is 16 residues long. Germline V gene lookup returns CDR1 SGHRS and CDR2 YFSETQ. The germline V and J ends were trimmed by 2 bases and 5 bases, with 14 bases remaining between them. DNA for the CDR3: TGCGCCAGCAGCTTTACAATGACAGAGAATAATTCACCCCTCCACTTT. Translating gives CASSFTMTENNSPLHF.

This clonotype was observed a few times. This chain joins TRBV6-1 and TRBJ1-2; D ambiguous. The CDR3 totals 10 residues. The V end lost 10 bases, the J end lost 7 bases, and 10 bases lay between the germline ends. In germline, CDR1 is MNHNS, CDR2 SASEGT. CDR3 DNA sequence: TGTGCCACGCTTTCAAGTGGCTACACCTTC. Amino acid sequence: CATLSSGYTF.

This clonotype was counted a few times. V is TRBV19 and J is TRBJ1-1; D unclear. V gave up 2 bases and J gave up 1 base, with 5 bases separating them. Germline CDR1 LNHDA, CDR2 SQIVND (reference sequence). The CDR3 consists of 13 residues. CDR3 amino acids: CASSIRTNTEAFF. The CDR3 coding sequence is TGTGCCAGTAGTATAAGGACGAACACTGAAGCTTTCTTT.

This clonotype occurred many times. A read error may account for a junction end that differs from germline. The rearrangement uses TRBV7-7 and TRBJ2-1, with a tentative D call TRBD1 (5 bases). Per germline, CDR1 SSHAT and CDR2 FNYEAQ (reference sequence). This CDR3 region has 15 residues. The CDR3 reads CASSLDTRSYNEQFF. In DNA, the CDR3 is TGTGCTAGCAGCTTGGACACACGCTCTTACAATGAGCAGTTCTTC.

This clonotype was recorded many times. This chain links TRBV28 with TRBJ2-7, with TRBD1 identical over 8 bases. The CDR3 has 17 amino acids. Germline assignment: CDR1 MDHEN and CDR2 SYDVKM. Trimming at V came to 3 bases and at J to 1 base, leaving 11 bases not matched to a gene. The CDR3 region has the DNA TGTGCCAGCAGTTTTGTCGGTATACAGGGGGTATCCTACGAGCAGTACTTC. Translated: CASSFVGIQGVSYEQYF. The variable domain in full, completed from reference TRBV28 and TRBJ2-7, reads DVKVTQSSRYLVKRTGEKVFLECVQDMDHENMFWYRQDPGLGLRLIYFSYDVKMKEKGDIPEGYSVSREKKERFSLILESASTNQTSMYLCASSFVGIQGVSYEQYFGPGTRLTVT.

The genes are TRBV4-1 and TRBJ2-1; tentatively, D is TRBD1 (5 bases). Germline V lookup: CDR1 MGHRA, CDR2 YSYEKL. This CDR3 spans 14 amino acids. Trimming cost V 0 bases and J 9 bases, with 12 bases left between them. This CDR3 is CASSQESMGLEQFF. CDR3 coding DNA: TGCGCCAGCAGCCAAGAATCTATGGGGCTTGAGCAGTTCTTC.

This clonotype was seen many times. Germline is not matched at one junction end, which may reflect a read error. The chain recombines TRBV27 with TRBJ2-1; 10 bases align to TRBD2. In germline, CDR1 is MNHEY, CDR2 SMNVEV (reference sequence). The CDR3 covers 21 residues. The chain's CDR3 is CASSLWPGGYLAGGPYNEQFF. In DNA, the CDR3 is TGTGCCAGCAGCTTATGGCCCGGGGGGTATTTAGCGGGGGGCCCCTACAATGAGCAGTTCTTC.

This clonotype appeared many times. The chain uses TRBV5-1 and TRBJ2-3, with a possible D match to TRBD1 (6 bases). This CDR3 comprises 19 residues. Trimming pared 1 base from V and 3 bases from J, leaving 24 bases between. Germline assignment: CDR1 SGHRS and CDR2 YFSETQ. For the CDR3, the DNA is TGCGCCAGCAGCTTGATTATCCAGGGGAAAAGAGCTCAGACAGATACGCAGTATTTT. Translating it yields CASSLIIQGKRAQTDTQYF.

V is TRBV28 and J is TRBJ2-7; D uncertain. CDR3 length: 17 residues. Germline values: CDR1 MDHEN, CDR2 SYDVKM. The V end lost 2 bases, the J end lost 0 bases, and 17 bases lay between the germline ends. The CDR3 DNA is TGTGCCAGCAGTTTAGGATACCAAACCCTGAACTCCTACGAGCAGTACTTC. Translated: CASSLGYQTLNSYEQYF.

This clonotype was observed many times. The CDR3 bases are TGCAGTGCTAAACAGGGTAGCAATCAGCCCCAGCATTTT. This sequence encodes CSAKQGSNQPQHF. V and J are TRBV20-1 and TRBJ1-5, with a weak D call TRBD1 (6 bases). There are 13 residues in the CDR3. Trimming removed 4 bases from V and 0 bases from J, with 7 bases in between. Germline V gene sequence: CDR1 DFQATT, CDR2 SNEGSKA (reference sequence).

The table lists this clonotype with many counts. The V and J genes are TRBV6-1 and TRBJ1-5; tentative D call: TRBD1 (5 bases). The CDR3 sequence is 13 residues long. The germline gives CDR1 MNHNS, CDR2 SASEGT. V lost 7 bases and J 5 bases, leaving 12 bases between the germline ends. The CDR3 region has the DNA TGTGCCAGCAACTACCGGGGGGATCAGCCCCAGCATTTT. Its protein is CASNYRGDQPQHF.

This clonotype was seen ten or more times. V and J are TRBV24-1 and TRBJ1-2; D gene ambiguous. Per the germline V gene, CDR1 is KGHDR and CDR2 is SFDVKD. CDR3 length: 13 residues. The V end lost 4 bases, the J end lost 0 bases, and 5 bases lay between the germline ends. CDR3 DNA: TGTGCCACCAGTGAAGGATCTAACTATGGCTACACCTTC. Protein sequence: CATSEGSNYGYTF.

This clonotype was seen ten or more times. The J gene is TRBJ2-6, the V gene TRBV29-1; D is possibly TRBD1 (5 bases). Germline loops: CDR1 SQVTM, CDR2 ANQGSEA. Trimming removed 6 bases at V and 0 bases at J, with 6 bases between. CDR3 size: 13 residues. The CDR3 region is CSVQGSGANVLTF. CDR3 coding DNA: TGCAGCGTGCAGGGCTCTGGGGCCAACGTCCTGACTTTC.

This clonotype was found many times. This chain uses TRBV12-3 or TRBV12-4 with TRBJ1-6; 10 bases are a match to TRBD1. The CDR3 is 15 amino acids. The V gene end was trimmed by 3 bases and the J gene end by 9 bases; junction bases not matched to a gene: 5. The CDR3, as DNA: TGTGCCAGCAGTTTGACAGGGGGCCGTGGTTCACCCCTCCACTTT. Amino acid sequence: CASSLTGGRGSPLHF.

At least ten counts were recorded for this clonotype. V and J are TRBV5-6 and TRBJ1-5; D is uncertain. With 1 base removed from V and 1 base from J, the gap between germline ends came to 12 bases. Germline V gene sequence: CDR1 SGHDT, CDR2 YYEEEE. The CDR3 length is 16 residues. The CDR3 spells CASSLYGRESNQPQHF. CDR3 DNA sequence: TGTGCCAGCAGCTTGTACGGCAGAGAAAGCAATCAGCCCCAGCATTTT.

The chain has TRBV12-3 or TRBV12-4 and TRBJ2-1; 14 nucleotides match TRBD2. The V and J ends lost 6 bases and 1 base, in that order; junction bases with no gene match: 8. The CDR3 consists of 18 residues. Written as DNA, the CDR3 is TGTGCCAGCAGACCTGGACTAGCGGGAGGTGGATCCTACAATGAGCAGTTCTTC. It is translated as CASRPGLAGGGSYNEQFF.